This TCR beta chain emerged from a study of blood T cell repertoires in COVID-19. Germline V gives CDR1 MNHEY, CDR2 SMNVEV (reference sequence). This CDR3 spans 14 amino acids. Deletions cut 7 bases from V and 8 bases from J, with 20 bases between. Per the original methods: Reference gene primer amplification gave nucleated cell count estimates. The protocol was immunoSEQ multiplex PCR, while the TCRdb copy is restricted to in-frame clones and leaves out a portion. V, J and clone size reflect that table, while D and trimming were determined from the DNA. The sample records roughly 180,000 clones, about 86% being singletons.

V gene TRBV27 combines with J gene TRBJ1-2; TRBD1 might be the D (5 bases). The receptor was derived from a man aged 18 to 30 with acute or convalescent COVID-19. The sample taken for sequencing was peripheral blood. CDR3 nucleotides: TGTGCCAGCACCCCTTCGGGGGGATCATTGGGCTACACCTTC. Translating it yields CASTPSGGSLGYTF.